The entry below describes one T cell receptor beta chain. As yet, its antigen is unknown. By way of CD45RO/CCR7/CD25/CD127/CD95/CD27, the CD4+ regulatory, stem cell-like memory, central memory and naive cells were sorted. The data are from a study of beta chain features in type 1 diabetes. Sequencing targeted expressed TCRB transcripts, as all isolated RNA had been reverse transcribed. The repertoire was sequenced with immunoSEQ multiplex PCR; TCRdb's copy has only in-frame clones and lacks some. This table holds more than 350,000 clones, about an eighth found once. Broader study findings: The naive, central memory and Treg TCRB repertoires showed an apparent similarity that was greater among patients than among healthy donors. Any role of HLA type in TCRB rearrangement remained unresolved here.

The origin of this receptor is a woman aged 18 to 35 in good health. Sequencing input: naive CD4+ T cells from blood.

CDR3 sequence reads: CASSLAFNLWTDGNTEAFF. CDR3 bases: TGTGCCAGCAGCTTAGCGTTCAATCTATGGACGGACGGGAACACTGAAGCTTTCTTT. The chain is built from TRBV7-9 and TRBJ1-1; D uncertain. CDR1 and CDR2 (germline): SEHNR, FQNEAQ (reference sequence). CDR3 size: 19 residues. The V end lost 0 bases, the J end lost 1 base, and 21 bases lay between the germline ends.